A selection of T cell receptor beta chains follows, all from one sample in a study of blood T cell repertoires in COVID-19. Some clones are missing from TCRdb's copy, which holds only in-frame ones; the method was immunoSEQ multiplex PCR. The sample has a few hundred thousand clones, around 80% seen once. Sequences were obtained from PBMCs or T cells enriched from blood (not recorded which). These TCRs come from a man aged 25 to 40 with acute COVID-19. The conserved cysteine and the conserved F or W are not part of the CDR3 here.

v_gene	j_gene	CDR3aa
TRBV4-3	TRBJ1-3	AVVVNTIY
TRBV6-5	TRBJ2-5	ASRLLLGSAETQY
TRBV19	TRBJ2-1	ASNQVFSYNEQF
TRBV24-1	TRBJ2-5	ATSEGEAYQETQY
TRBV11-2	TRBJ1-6	ASSPGDRINSPLH
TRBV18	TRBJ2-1	ASSRPEGAGNEQF
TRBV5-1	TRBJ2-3	ASSLVAGVADTQY
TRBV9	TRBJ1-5	ASSVGDRGLLDSNQPQH
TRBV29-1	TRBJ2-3	SVVLPRGVDTQY
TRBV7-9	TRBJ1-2	AGKQGTNYGYT
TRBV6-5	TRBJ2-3	ASSYRAGGLTDTQY
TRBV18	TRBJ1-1	ASSPPGDTEAF
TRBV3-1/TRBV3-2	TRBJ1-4	ASSQPQAHNEKLF
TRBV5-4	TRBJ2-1	ASSLGVLGQGASNEQF
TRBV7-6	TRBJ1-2	ASSSLGNYGYT
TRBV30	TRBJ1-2	AWSWGTASSNYGYT
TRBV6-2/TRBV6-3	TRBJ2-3	ASSQSTDTQY
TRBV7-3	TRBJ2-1	ARSAGNSYNEQF
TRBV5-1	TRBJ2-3	ASSRGAGDTQY
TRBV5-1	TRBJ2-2	ASTLAGTGLIGELF
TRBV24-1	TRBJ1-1	ATSDLGQRVDTEAF
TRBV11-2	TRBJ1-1	ASSFLLHTEAF
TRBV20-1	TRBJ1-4	SASPSGMGKLF
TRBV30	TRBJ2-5	AWSIRTGYQETQY
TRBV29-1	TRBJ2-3	SVAPSHTTDTQY
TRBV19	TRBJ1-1	ASSTVLMNTEAF
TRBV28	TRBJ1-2	ASRMTGGYGYT
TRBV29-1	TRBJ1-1	SVVAGGGTEAF
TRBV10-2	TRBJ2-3	ASSEAAGVPDTQY
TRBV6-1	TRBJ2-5	ASSEESGPRETQY
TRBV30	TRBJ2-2	AWSAQTGSFRELF
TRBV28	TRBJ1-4	ASRPQGFNEKLF
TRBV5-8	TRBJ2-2	ASSLSASGRAATGELF
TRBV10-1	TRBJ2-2	ASSVVAGATGELF
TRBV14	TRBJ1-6	ASSPTGYNSPLH
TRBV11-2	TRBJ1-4	ASSLGEKLF
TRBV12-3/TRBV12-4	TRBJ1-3	ASRWAGNTIY
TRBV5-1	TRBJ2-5	ASSPGQSLGTQY
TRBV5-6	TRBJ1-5	ASSFQTGNQPQH
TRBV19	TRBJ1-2	ASRVGGAGGYT
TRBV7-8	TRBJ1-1	ASSPGQMNTEAF
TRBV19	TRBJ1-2	ASSIVLVGYGYT
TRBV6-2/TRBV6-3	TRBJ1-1	ASSHKQGATTEAF
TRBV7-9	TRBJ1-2	ASSFSDRQGYGYT
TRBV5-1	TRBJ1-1	ASSLALTAEAF